These T cell receptor beta chains were read from a single sample in a study of Graves' ophthalmopathy and Graves' hyperthyroidism. Via MiXCR, TCRdb re-called the multiplex PCR reads, giving one row per CDR3 protein. The data show around 1,200,000 distinct CDR3 sequences, about 38% seen once. Sequenced sample: peripheral blood or thyroid tissue (not recorded which). The source of these receptors is an adult man with Graves' hyperthyroidism. Both conserved end residues are part of each CDR3. D genes are given only for firm matches. Expanded clones get a size class; other rows say once, few or many, or leave the size out.

CANGQRTYEQYF	TGTGCCAACGGACAGAGAACCTACGAGCAGTACTTC	.	many	TRBV19	TRBJ2-7
CSVEVAAKREGYEQYF	TGCAGCGTTGAAGTGGCGGCCAAGCGGGAGGGCTACGAGCAGTACTTC	TRBD2	.	TRBV29-1	TRBJ2-7
CASTPPGQEDGYTF	TGTGCCAGTACCCCGCCGGGACAGGAAGATGGCTACACCTTC	TRBD1	many	TRBV19	TRBJ1-2
CASSSYPPPSSGANVLTF	TGTGCCAGCAGCTCATACCCCCCGCCGAGCTCTGGGGCCAACGTCCTGACTTTC	.	many	TRBV9	TRBJ2-6
CASSERQGTANTEAFF	TGTGCCAGCAGCGAGAGACAGGGGACGGCCAACACTGAAGCTTTCTTT	TRBD1	many	TRBV9	TRBJ1-1
CASSPLRPNTEAFF	TGTGCCAGCAGCCCGTTGAGACCGAACACTGAAGCTTTCTTT	.	few	TRBV12-3/TRBV12-4	TRBJ1-1
CASSLGTSRANYGYTF	TGTGCCAGCAGCTTAGGGACCTCTAGGGCTAACTATGGCTACACCTTC	.	many	TRBV5-4	TRBJ1-2
CASSDRTGDMPPLHF	TGCGCCAGCAGTGACCGGACAGGGGATATGCCACCCCTCCACTTT	TRBD1	many	TRBV10-2	TRBJ1-6
CASSLAGRPTGAFF	TGTGCCAGCAGCTTAGCGGGCAGGCCGACGGGGGCTTTCTTT	.	.	TRBV7-2	TRBJ1-1
CASSQDLTHLVGNTIYF	TGTGCCAGCAGCCAAGATCTGACCCACCTTGTTGGAAACACCATATATTTT	.	.	TRBV3-1	TRBJ1-3
CASSRWDQPQHF	TGTGCCAGCAGTCGATGGGATCAGCCCCAGCATTTT	.	few	TRBV10-3	TRBJ1-5
CASSQATRTQYF	TGTGCCAGCAGCCAGGCGACACGGACCCAGTACTTC	.	.	TRBV7-9	TRBJ2-5
CGGQHQETQYF	TGCGGGGGACAGCACCAAGAGACCCAGTACTTC	TRBD1	.	TRBV20-1	TRBJ2-5
CASSHNSRGTYEQYF	TGTGCCAGCAGCCACAACTCAAGGGGGACCTACGAGCAGTACTTC	.	.	TRBV7-6	TRBJ2-7
CASSQLFAYEQYF	TGTGCCAGCAGCCAACTTTTCGCCTACGAGCAGTACTTC	.	few	TRBV3-1	TRBJ2-7
CSALPGSHEQYF	TGCAGCGCCCTACCGGGCTCCCACGAGCAGTACTTC	.	few	TRBV29-1	TRBJ2-7
CASEREANQPQHF	TGTGCCAGCGAAAGAGAAGCAAATCAGCCCCAGCATTTT	.	many	TRBV2	TRBJ1-5
CTTSDPSGSGETQYF	TGTACCACCAGTGATCCTAGCGGGAGTGGTGAGACCCAGTACTTC	TRBD2	.	TRBV24-1	TRBJ2-5
CASSPGAGPHSYEQYF	TGTGCCAGCAGCCCCGGGGCAGGGCCCCACTCCTACGAGCAGTACTTC	.	few	TRBV7-9	TRBJ2-7